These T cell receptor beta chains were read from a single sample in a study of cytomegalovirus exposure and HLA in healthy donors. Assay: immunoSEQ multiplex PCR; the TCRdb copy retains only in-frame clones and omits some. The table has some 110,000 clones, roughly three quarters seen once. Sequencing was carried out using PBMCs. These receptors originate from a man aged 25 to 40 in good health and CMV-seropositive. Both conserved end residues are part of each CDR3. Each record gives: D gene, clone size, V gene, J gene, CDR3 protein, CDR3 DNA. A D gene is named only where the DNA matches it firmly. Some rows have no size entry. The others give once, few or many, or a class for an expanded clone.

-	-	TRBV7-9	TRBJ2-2	CASTAGLSHSHGELFF	TGTGCCAGCACGGCGGGACTTAGTCATTCCCACGGGGAGCTGTTTTTT
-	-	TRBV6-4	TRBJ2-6	CASSDSDSFSGANVLTF	TGTGCCAGCAGTGACTCAGACAGCTTCTCTGGGGCCAACGTCCTGACTTTC
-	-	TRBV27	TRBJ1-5	CASSLLGANQPQHF	TGTGCCAGCAGTTTATTAGGGGCCAATCAGCCCCAGCATTTT
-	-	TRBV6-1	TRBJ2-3	CASLQVETDTQYF	TGTGCCAGCCTACAGGTGGAGACAGATACGCAGTATTTT
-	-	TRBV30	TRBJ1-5	CAWSVHGDSQPQHF	TGTGCCTGGAGTGTACACGGGGATAGTCAGCCCCAGCATTTT
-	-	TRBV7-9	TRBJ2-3	CASSLGWQGTDTQYF	TGTGCCAGCAGCTTAGGATGGCAGGGGACAGATACGCAGTATTTT
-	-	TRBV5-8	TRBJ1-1	CASTLQDFF	TGTGCCAGCACCCTACAGGACTTCTTT
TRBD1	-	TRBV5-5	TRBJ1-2	CASSPGQGDSYGGTF	TGTGCCAGCAGCCCAGGACAGGGTGACAGCTATGGGGGCACCTTC
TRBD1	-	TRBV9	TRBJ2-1	CASSVVPPGQWGDGEQFF	TGTGCCAGCAGCGTAGTTCCCCCGGGACAGTGGGGCGATGGTGAGCAGTTCTTC
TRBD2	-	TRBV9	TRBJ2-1	CASSVPSGGAYNEQFF	TGTGCCAGCAGCGTCCCTAGCGGGGGGGCCTACAATGAGCAGTTCTTC
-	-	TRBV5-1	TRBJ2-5	CASSGGARQETQYF	TGCGCCAGCAGCGGAGGGGCCAGGCAAGAGACCCAGTACTTC
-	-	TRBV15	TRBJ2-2	CATSRDTTRGTGELFF	TGTGCCACCAGCAGAGATACAACTAGAGGCACCGGGGAGCTGTTTTTT
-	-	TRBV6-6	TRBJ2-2	CASSPSTSWSGELFF	TGTGCCAGCAGCCCCTCCACTAGCTGGTCCGGGGAGCTGTTTTTT
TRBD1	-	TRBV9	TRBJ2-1	CASSGRQGGNEQFF	TGTGCCAGCAGCGGTAGACAGGGGGGAAATGAGCAGTTCTTC
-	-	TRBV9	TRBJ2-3	CASSVVSYSGDTQYF	TGTGCCAGCAGCGTAGTTAGCTATTCGGGAGATACGCAGTATTTT
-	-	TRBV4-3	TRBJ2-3	CASSQDIPDTQYF	TGCGCCAGCAGCCAAGATATCCCAGATACGCAGTATTTT
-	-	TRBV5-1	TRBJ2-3	CASSTIMETDTQYF	TGCGCCAGCAGCACCATCATGGAGACAGATACGCAGTATTTT
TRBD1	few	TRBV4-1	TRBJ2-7	CASSQEMRGRGYEQYF	TGCGCCAGCAGCCAAGAGATGAGGGGGCGCGGATACGAGCAGTACTTC
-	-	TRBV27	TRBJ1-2	CASSGLGGVPGYTF	TGTGCCAGCAGTGGCCTCGGCGGGGTCCCTGGCTACACCTTC
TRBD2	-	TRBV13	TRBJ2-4	CASSLALGVAGPDGRVAKNIQYF	TGTGCCAGCAGCTTAGCTTTGGGGGTAGCGGGACCCGATGGTCGGGTAGCCAAAAACATTCAGTACTTC
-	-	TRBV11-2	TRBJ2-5	CASSLVQEETQYF	TGTGCCAGCAGCTTAGTGCAGGAAGAGACCCAGTACTTC
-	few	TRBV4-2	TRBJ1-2	CASSQERQGRGYTF	TGTGCCAGCAGCCAAGAGAGGCAGGGTAGGGGCTACACCTTC
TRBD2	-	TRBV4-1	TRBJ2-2	CASSQEGRGANTGELFF	TGCGCCAGCAGCCAAGAGGGGCGGGGGGCGAACACCGGGGAGCTGTTTTTT